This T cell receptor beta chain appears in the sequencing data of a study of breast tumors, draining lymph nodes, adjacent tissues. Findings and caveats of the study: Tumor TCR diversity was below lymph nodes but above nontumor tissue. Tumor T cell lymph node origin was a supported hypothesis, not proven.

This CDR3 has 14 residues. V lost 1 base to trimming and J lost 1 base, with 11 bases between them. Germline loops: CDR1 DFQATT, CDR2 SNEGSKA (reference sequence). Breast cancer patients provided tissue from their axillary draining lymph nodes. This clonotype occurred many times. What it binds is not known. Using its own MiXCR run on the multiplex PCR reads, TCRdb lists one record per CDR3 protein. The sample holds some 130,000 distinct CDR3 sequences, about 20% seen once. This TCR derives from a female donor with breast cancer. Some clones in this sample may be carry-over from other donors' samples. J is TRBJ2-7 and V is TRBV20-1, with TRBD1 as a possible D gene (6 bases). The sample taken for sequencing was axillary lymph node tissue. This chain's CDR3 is CSARAGQSSYEQYF. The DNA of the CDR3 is TGCAGTGCTAGAGCTGGACAGTCTTCCTACGAGCAGTACTTC.